This entry describes one T cell receptor beta chain. V gave up 0 bases and J gave up 2 bases, with 12 bases separating them. The germline V gene has CDR1 DFQATT and CDR2 SNEGSKA (reference sequence). This CDR3 has 15 amino acids. TCRdb used MiXCR to reprocess the RT-PCR reads, holding one entry per CDR3 protein. In the table there are more than 600,000 distinct CDR3 sequences, 12% to 15% of which are singletons. The chain employs TRBV20-1 and TRBJ2-3; tentative D call: TRBD2 (6 bases). The material sequenced was memory CD4+ T cells from blood. This sequence was found in a female donor in good health, serving as a healthy control. The CDR3 loop reads CSAREAGLLTDTQYF. In nucleotides, the CDR3 is TGCAGTGCTAGAGAGGCGGGACTTCTCACAGATACGCAGTATTTT.